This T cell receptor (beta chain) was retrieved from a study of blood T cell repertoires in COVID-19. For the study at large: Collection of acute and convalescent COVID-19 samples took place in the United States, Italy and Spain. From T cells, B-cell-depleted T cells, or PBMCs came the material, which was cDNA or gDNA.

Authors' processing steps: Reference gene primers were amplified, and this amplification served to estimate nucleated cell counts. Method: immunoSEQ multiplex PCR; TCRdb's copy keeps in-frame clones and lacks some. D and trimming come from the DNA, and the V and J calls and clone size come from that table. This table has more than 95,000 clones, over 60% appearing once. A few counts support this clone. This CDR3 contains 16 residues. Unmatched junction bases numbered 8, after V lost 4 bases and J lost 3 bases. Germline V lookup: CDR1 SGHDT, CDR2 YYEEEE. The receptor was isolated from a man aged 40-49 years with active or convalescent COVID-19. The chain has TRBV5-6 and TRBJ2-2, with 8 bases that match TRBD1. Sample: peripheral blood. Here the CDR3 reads CASSRQGALDTGELFF. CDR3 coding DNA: TGTGCCAGCAGCCGTCAGGGGGCCCTGGACACCGGGGAGCTGTTTTTT.